This T cell receptor (beta chain) was sequenced in a study of T-cell reconstitution after alpha-beta-depleted transplantation in children. Germline V CDR1 and CDR2: KGHDR, SFDVKD. V lost 6 bases to trimming and J lost 3 bases, with 22 bases between them. The CDR3 totals 17 residues. This clonotype appeared many times. The TCRbeta library incorporated unique molecular identifiers. TCRdb processed the PCR reads anew with MiXCR; each CDR3 protein has one entry. The data show about 340,000 distinct CDR3 sequences, 15% to 20% seen once. Material: PBMCs, mostly from graft donor cells, obtained 360 days after TCRalphabeta/CD19-depleted stem cell transplant. This TCR derives from a male patient aged 2-10 years who had a stem cell transplant for acute lymphoblastic leukemia, so the T cells may come from the graft donor. The chain is built from TRBV24-1 and TRBJ2-5; D possibly matches TRBD1 or TRBD2 (5 bases each). Here the CDR3 reads CATSLGETRTSEETQYF. The CDR3 DNA follows: TGTGCCACCAGTTTGGGAGAAACCCGGACATCCGAAGAGACCCAGTACTTC.